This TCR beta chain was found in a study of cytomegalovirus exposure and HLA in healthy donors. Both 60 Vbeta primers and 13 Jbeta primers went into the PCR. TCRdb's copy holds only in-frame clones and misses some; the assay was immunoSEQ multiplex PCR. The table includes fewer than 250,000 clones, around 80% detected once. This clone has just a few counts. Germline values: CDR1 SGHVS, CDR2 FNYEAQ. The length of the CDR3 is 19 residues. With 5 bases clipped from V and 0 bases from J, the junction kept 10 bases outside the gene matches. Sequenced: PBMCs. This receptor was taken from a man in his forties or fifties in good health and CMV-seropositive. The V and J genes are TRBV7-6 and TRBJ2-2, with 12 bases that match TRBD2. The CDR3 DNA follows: TGTGCCAGCAGCCTGGCTAGCGGGAGGGATTTCGCGAACACCGGGGAGCTGTTTTTT. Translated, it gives CASSLASGRDFANTGELFF.